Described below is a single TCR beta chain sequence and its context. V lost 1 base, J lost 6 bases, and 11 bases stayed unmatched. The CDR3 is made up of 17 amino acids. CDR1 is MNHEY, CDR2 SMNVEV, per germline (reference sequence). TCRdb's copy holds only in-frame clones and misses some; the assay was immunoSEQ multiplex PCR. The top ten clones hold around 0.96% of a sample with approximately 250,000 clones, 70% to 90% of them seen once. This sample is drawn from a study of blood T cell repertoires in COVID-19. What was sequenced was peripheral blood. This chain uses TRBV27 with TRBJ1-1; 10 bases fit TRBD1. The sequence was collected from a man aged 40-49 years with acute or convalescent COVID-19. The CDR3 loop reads CASSLLGGGTGVPEAFF. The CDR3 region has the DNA TGTGCCAGCAGTTTATTGGGGGGAGGGACAGGGGTTCCTGAAGCTTTCTTT.